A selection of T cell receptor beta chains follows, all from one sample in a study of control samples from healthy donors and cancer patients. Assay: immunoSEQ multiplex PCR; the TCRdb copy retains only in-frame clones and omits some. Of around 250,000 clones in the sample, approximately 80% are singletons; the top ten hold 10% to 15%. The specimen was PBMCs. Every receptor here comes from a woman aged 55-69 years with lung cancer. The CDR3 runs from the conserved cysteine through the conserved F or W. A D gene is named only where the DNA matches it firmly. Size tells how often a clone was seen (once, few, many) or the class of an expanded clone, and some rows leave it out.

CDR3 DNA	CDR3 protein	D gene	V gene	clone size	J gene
TGCGCCAGCAGCCCTGGGACTAGCGGGGAGGAGACCCAGTACTTC	CASSPGTSGEETQYF	TRBD2	TRBV5-1	NA	TRBJ2-5
TGTGCCAGCGCGGGGACAACTAATGAAAAACTGTTTTTT	CASAGTTNEKLFF	NA	TRBV18	NA	TRBJ1-4
TGTGCCAGCAGTGTCGACAGGATCACTCTCTACACCTTC	CASSVDRITLYTF	NA	TRBV2	NA	TRBJ1-2
TGTGCCAGCATTCCGGGACGGAGAAACACCATATATTTT	CASIPGRRNTIYF	NA	TRBV6-5	NA	TRBJ1-3
TGCGCCAGCAGCCCCCGAGGGGGCGGGGGATACAATGAGCAGTTCTTC	CASSPRGGGGYNEQFF	NA	TRBV5-1	NA	TRBJ2-1
TGTGCCAGCAGCCCGGGGGGAATTAGCTATGGATCACCCCTCCACTTT	CASSPGGISYGSPLHF	NA	TRBV11-2	few	TRBJ1-6
TGTGCCACCAAGGACCCCGGGCATAATTCACCCCTCCACTTT	CATKDPGHNSPLHF	NA	TRBV19	once	TRBJ1-6
TGTGCCAGCAGCGGAGTGGGACGGAATCAGCCCCAGCATTTT	CASSGVGRNQPQHF	NA	TRBV7-2	NA	TRBJ1-5
TGTGCCAGTAGTATACAGGGTTATGACACTGAAGCTTTCTTT	CASSIQGYDTEAFF	NA	TRBV19	NA	TRBJ1-1
TGTGCCAGCAGTTTATCCCAGGACACTGAAGCTTTCTTT	CASSLSQDTEAFF	NA	TRBV12-3/TRBV12-4	NA	TRBJ1-1
TGCGCCAGCAGCCAAGGGGTAGGCGCGAACACCGGGGAGCTGTTTTTT	CASSQGVGANTGELFF	NA	TRBV4-1	NA	TRBJ2-2
TGTGCCAGTACACAGGGGGCCTTAGGTCAGCCCCAGCATTTT	CASTQGALGQPQHF	TRBD1	TRBV19	once	TRBJ1-5
TGTGCCAGCAGCCTCGAGGGAACCCAGTACTTC	CASSLEGTQYF	NA	TRBV6-5	few	TRBJ2-5